This TCR beta chain is drawn from a study of patients and donors after allogeneic stem cell transplantation. Sample share makes this clonotype large (0.1 to 1%). Using its own MiXCR run on the RT-PCR reads, TCRdb lists one record per CDR3 protein. This sample has several hundred distinct CDR3 sequences, with around 1.5% found just once. The sample was blood, either unsorted or a sorted T cell fraction (not recorded which). This clonotype was obtained from a human donor who was either an allogeneic HSCT recipient or a stem cell or donor lymphocyte infusion donor (not recorded which). It is not recorded whose cells these are; they may come from a transplant donor.

The CDR3, as DNA: TGCGCCAGCAGCCAAGACAAGCCTAGCGCGGGATCTAATGAGCAGTTCTTC. This translates into CASSQDKPSAGSNEQFF. The rearrangement joins TRBV4-1 to TRBJ2-1; maybe TRBD2 (6 bases). Germline CDR1 reads MGHRA; CDR2 reads YSYEKL. The ends were cut back, 0 bases at V and 7 bases at J, with 19 bases in the middle. The CDR3 has 17 residues.